The clone carrying this T cell receptor (beta chain) was observed many times. J gave up 4 bases and V 0 bases, and 5 bases lay outside the gene matches. Germline loops: CDR1 LGHNA, CDR2 YNFKEQ. The CDR3 covers 16 residues. In the source study's methods: Reference gene primer amplification gave estimated nucleated cell counts. TCRdb's table, derived via immunoSEQ multiplex PCR, lists solely in-frame clones and lacks some. Clonal size and the V and J genes are those of that table, whereas D and trimming came from the DNA. The table lists around 260,000 clones, about four fifths of them singletons, with roughly 10% in the top ten. This sample is drawn from a study of blood T cell repertoires in COVID-19. Study-level information: COVID-19 samples, acute and convalescent, were from the United States, Italy and Spain. PBMCs, B-cell-depleted T cells, or T cells were the source of the cDNA or gDNA that made up the material.

J is TRBJ2-7 and V is TRBV4-2; TRBD2 matches 11 bases. The material sequenced was peripheral blood. The source is a woman in her fifties or sixties who had recovered from COVID-19. The CDR3 bases are TGTGCCAGCAGCCAAGATAGCGGGAGGGCCTCGTACGAGCAGTACTTC. Translation gives CASSQDSGRASYEQYF.